This T cell receptor beta chain comes out of a study of T cells in Graves' hyperthyroidism and ophthalmopathy. This clonotype was recorded at least ten times. The V end lost 8 bases, the J end lost 0 bases, and 17 bases lay between the germline ends. The CDR3 is 15 amino acids. Germline CDR1 is MGHDK and CDR2 is SYGVNS. What was amplified from RNA transcripts were TCR beta CDR3 regions. With the HTBI primer set, the TCR CDR3 went through a first round of RT-PCR. MiXCR, applied by TCRdb to the multiplex PCR reads, yields one record per CDR3 protein. The sample contains 350,000 or so distinct CDR3 sequences, 15% to 20% of which appear only once.

This clonotype was obtained from a woman between 40 and 50 years old with Graves' ophthalmopathy. V gene TRBV25-1 combines with J gene TRBJ2-7; weak D call: TRBD2 (6 bases). The sequenced sample consisted of blood. The CDR3 loop reads CASLPRGSPSYEQYF. CDR3 DNA: TGTGCCAGCCTCCCACGGGGGAGCCCCTCCTACGAGCAGTACTTC.